One sample yielded the 29 T cell receptor beta chains listed below, sequenced in a study of spatial heterogeneity in lung cancer. For these receptors, no antigen is known. A single record per CDR3 protein comes from TCRdb applying MiXCR to the 5' RACE reads. The repertoire has around 20,000 distinct CDR3 sequences, over 2.5% of them found once; the top ten carry 7.5% to 8%. Study-level points and caveats: Higher tumor mutation counts went along with higher counts of expanded intratumoral alpha and beta TCRs.

Regarding time point: sample taken at primary tumor resection. The sequencing here drew on lung tumor tissue, taken at surgery. These receptors were taken from a male donor with early-stage non-small cell lung cancer.

This clonotype appeared many times. The V and J genes are TRBV2 and TRBJ2-6, with D tentatively TRBD2 (5 bases). CDR3 length: 14 residues. Trimming took 8 bases from V and 2 from J, leaving 10 bases between them. Germline V gene lookup returns CDR1 SNHLY and CDR2 FYNNEI. The CDR3 loop reads CASGDSAGANVLTF. CDR3 in DNA: TGTGCCAGCGGGGATAGCGCTGGGGCCAACGTCCTGACTTTC. The full variable domain, completed using reference TRBV2 and TRBJ2-6, is EPEVTQTPSHQVTQMGQEVILRCVPISNHLYFYWYRQILGQKVEFLVSFYNNEISEKSEIFDDQFSVERPDGSNFTLKIRSTKLEDSAMYFCASGDSAGANVLTFGAGSRLTVL.

This clonotype appeared many times. The rearrangement links TRBV10-3 to TRBJ2-7; tentatively, D is TRBD1 (6 bases). The CDR3 consists of 13 residues. V dropped 9 bases and J dropped 0 bases, with 12 bases sitting between them. The germline gives CDR1 ENHRY, CDR2 SYGVKD. CDR3 nucleotide sequence: TGTGCCATAAGCCGGGACACCTCCTACGAGCAGTACTTC. This sequence encodes CAISRDTSYEQYF.

J is TRBJ2-3 and V is TRBV7-3; tentatively, D is TRBD1 (5 bases). CDR3 length equals 13 residues. Trimming took off 6 bases at V and 4 bases at J, with 11 bases between the two ends. Germline CDR1 SGHTA, CDR2 FQGTGA. For the CDR3, the DNA is TGTGCCAGCAGTTTTGACAGCGCAGATACGCAGTATTTT. Its translation is CASSFDSADTQYF.

This clonotype showed up many times. The chain carries TRBV7-9 and TRBJ1-2, with no clear D. Trimming pared 0 bases from V and 2 bases from J, leaving 4 bases between. The CDR3 length is 13 residues. CDR1 SEHNR and CDR2 FQNEAQ come from the germline V gene (reference sequence). The CDR3 spells CASSLAPNYGYTF. The CDR3, as DNA: TGTGCCAGCAGCTTAGCCCCCAACTATGGCTACACCTTC.

This clonotype was counted ten times or more. V gene TRBV29-1 combines with J gene TRBJ2-7; D perhaps matches TRBD1 (6 bases). The CDR3 extends over 11 amino acids. V dropped 5 bases and J dropped 4 bases, with 9 bases sitting between them. Germline V gene data show CDR1 as SQVTM and CDR2 as ANQGSEA. DNA for the CDR3: TGCAGCGTTCGCACAGGGTACGAGCAGTACTTC. The encoded protein is CSVRTGYEQYF.

This clonotype was seen at least ten times. V usage is TRBV24-1 and J usage is TRBJ2-5; D gene ambiguous. The CDR3 extends over 14 amino acids. The germline V and J ends were trimmed by 3 bases and 7 bases, with 14 bases remaining between them. CDR1 KGHDR and CDR2 SFDVKD come from the germline V gene. The CDR3 loop reads CATSDSTPSGTQYF. The CDR3 DNA reads TGTGCCACCAGTGATAGTACCCCATCAGGGACCCAGTACTTC.

This clonotype came up many times. The V and J genes are TRBV6-2 or TRBV6-3 and TRBJ2-1; no firm D call. V was shortened by 7 bases and J by 5 bases, with 18 bases between the two germline ends. Germline CDR1 and CDR2: MNHEY and SVGEGT. CDR3 size: 15 residues. The CDR3 region has the DNA TGTGCCAGCAAAACCCTCACGAGTGTCAACAATGAGCAGTTCTTC. As protein: CASKTLTSVNNEQFF.

This clonotype was seen repeatedly, ten times or more. This chain uses TRBV5-1 with TRBJ2-5; D gene uncertain. Looked up from germline, CDR1 is SGHRS and CDR2 is YFSETQ. This CDR3 comprises 14 residues. Trimming stripped 2 bases from V and 3 bases from J, with 11 bases between. In DNA form, the CDR3 reads TGCGCCAGCAGCTTTAAGCAGGTCGAAGAGACCCAGTACTTC. Translated: CASSFKQVEETQYF. Full variable domain (rest looked up from reference TRBV5-1 and TRBJ2-5): KAGVTQTPRYLIKTRGQQVTLSCSPISGHRSVSWYQQTPGQGLQFLFEYFSETQRNKGNFPGRFSGRQFSNSRSEMNVSTLELGDSALYLCASSFKQVEETQYFGPGTRLLVL.

This clonotype was counted ten times or more. The chain has TRBV10-3 and TRBJ2-1; D is undetermined. CDR3 length: 15 residues. Trimming stripped 10 bases from V and 8 bases from J, with 24 bases between. Germline V CDR1 and CDR2: ENHRY, SYGVKD. CDR3 in amino acids: CATRNGGTEFDEQFF. The CDR3 DNA reads TGTGCCACGAGGAACGGCGGTACCGAATTCGATGAGCAGTTCTTC.

This clonotype was seen at least ten times. The CDR3 DNA reads as TGTGCCACCAGCAGAGATAATCTAGGGGGAACTGAAGCTTTCTTT. Translating gives CATSRDNLGGTEAFF. The chain links TRBV15 to TRBJ1-1; the D gene is possibly TRBD1 (6 bases). The germline V gene has CDR1 LNHNV and CDR2 YYDKDF (reference sequence). CDR3 length: 15 residues. The V end lost 0 bases, the J end lost 5 bases, and 13 bases lay between the germline ends. The full variable domain, with the rest looked up from reference TRBV15 and TRBJ1-1, is DAMVIQNPRYQVTQFGKPVTLSCSQTLNHNVMYWYQQKSSQAPKLLFHYYDKDFNNEADTPDNFQSRRPNTSFCFLDIRSPGLGDTAMYLCATSRDNLGGTEAFFGQGTRLTVV.

This clonotype was observed a single time. The J gene is TRBJ2-7, the V gene TRBV20-1; D possibly corresponds to TRBD2 (5 bases). Trimming stripped 6 bases from V and 3 bases from J, with 15 bases between. The CDR3 runs 13 residues. The germline V gene has CDR1 DFQATT and CDR2 SNEGSKA (reference sequence). This chain's CDR3 is CSAVGADYYEQYF. The CDR3 DNA is TGCAGTGCAGTCGGAGCGGATTACTACGAGCAGTACTTC.

This clonotype has ten or more counts. The V call is TRBV11-1, the J call TRBJ2-1; D could derive from TRBD1 or TRBD2 (5 bases each). Germline CDR1 reads SGHAT; CDR2 reads FQDESV (reference sequence). V was clipped by 4 bases and J by 6 bases, with 13 bases between them. The CDR3 length is 14 residues. The CDR3 DNA reads as TGTGCCAGCAGCTCGGGACCGAGAGGCAATGAGCAGTTCTTC. Translated: CASSSGPRGNEQFF.

The chain uses TRBV30 and TRBJ1-2, with a tentative D call TRBD1 (5 bases). The CDR3 has 13 residues. Trimming pared 0 bases from V and 8 bases from J, leaving 13 bases between. Germline-derived CDR1 and CDR2 are GTSNPN and SVGIG (reference sequence). As DNA, the CDR3 is TGTGCCTGGAGTGTATTCCGGGGACGCGGCTACACCTTC. Translation: CAWSVFRGRGYTF.

This clonotype has ten or more counts. The gene calls are TRBV24-1 and TRBJ2-1, with 9 nucleotides matching TRBD1. V was pared by 4 bases and J by 10 bases, with 4 bases of the junction left unmatched. The CDR3 is 13 amino acids. From germline, CDR1 is KGHDR and CDR2 SFDVKD. CDR3 DNA sequence: TGTGCCACCAGTGACTCCGGGACAGGGGAGCAGTTCTTC. This encodes CATSDSGTGEQFF.

At least ten counts were recorded for this clonotype. The chain uses TRBV7-3 and TRBJ2-1; D is undetermined. The CDR3 loop spans 14 amino acids. Per germline, CDR1 SGHTA and CDR2 FQGTGA. The V end lost 7 bases, the J end lost 2 bases, and 12 bases lay between the germline ends. The CDR3 protein is CASISLLTYNEQFF. Here the CDR3 DNA reads TGTGCCAGCATCTCCTTACTTACCTACAATGAGCAGTTCTTC.

This clonotype has ten or more counts. The rearrangement links TRBV9 to TRBJ2-3, with a weak D call TRBD1 (5 bases). The germline V gene encodes CDR1 SGDLS and CDR2 YYNGEE. CDR3 size: 13 residues. The ends were cut back, 4 bases at V and 2 bases at J, with 8 bases in the middle. CDR3 in DNA: TGTGCCAGCAGCTCAGGGAACACAGATACGCAGTATTTT. Amino acids: CASSSGNTDTQYF.

This clonotype was seen ten or more times. The CDR3 protein is CASLENTGELFF. CDR3 in DNA: TGTGCCAGCCTGGAAAACACCGGGGAGCTGTTTTTT. This chain connects TRBV6-2 or TRBV6-3 to TRBJ2-2; no clear D gene. The CDR3 has 12 residues. V lost 8 bases, J lost 2 bases, and 6 bases lay in between. In germline, CDR1 is MNHEY, CDR2 SVGEGT.

There are many counts of this clonotype. This chain links TRBV7-9 with TRBJ2-6; D not certain. CDR3 length equals 13 residues. CDR1 SEHNR and CDR2 FQNEAQ come from the germline V gene (reference sequence). The V end was cut by 1 base, the J end by 4 bases, with 2 bases between. CDR3 sequence reads: CASSLVGANVLTF. The CDR3 coding sequence is TGTGCCAGCAGCTTAGTAGGGGCCAACGTCCTGACTTTC.

This clonotype was counted at least ten times. The chain joins TRBV12-3 or TRBV12-4 to TRBJ1-3, with D perhaps matching TRBD1 (6 bases). The CDR3 loop spans 16 amino acids. V was trimmed by 7 bases and J by 0 bases, leaving 16 bases between them. Here the CDR3 reads CASTKGQFFSGNTIYF. For the CDR3, the DNA is TGTGCCAGCACCAAAGGACAGTTCTTCTCTGGAAACACCATATATTTT.

This clonotype was detected ten times or more. The V and J genes are TRBV6-5 and TRBJ1-2; a weak D match, TRBD1 (6 bases). The germline V gene encodes CDR1 MNHEY and CDR2 SVGAGI. This CDR3 is 11 amino acids long. Trimming removed 6 bases from V and 8 bases from J, with 10 bases in between. CDR3 in amino acids: CASRRDRGYTF. In nucleotides, the CDR3 is TGTGCCAGCAGAAGAGACAGGGGCTACACCTTC.

By proportion, this clonotype is medium-sized. The gene calls are TRBV6-2 or TRBV6-3 and TRBJ2-1; no clear D. The CDR3 totals 14 residues. Per germline, CDR1 MNHEY and CDR2 SVGEGT. Trimming cost V 10 bases and J 4 bases, with 17 bases left between them. CDR3: CATQIKGGYNEQFF. CDR3 nucleotides: TGTGCCACCCAGATTAAGGGTGGGTACAATGAGCAGTTCTTC.

In its sample, this clonotype was seen many times. The chain recombines TRBV4-3 with TRBJ2-2; D tentatively fits TRBD1 or TRBD2 (5 bases each). Trimming shortened V by 9 bases and J by 7 bases, and 18 bases separated the two germline ends. The length of the CDR3 is 14 residues. From germline, CDR1 is LGHNA and CDR2 YSLEER. CDR3: CASRETGTGGELFF. The CDR3 DNA follows: TGCGCCAGTCGGGAAACCGGGACCGGCGGGGAGCTGTTTTTT.

This clonotype was seen at least ten times. The chain combines TRBV6-2 or TRBV6-3 with TRBJ1-2; tentative D call: TRBD1 (5 bases). Trimming removed 5 bases at V and 0 bases at J, with 10 bases between. The germline V gene has CDR1 MNHEY and CDR2 SVGEGT. The CDR3 covers 14 residues. CDR3 region: CASSRRATNYGYTF. The DNA for the CDR3 is TGTGCCAGCAGTCGCAGGGCAACTAACTATGGCTACACCTTC.

This clonotype was seen repeatedly, ten times or more. This chain uses TRBV5-1 with TRBJ2-7; the D gene is possibly TRBD1 (6 bases). The V gene's germline CDR1 is SGHRS and CDR2 YFSETQ. V gave up 3 bases and J gave up 2 bases, with 18 bases separating them. CDR3 size: 16 residues. As DNA, the CDR3 is TGCGCCAGCAGCTCCCGTCACGGAACAGGGACCTACGAGCAGTACTTC. It yields the protein CASSSRHGTGTYEQYF.

By share, this clonotype counts as medium-sized (0.01 to 0.1%). This chain connects TRBV4-1 to TRBJ1-4; 7 bases agree with TRBD1. J gave up 3 bases and V 4 bases, and 2 bases lay outside the gene matches. Germline CDR1 and CDR2: MGHRA and YSYEKL. The CDR3 extends over 14 amino acids. CDR3 in amino acids: CASSRGQANEKLFF. CDR3 nucleotides: TGCGCCAGCAGCCGCGGACAGGCTAATGAAAAACTGTTTTTT.

This clonotype was counted ten times or more. V usage is TRBV12-3 or TRBV12-4 and J usage is TRBJ1-4, with a weak D call TRBD1 (6 bases). The CDR3 totals 12 residues. With 7 bases removed from V and 10 bases from J, the gap between germline ends came to 13 bases. The CDR3: CASIGGGGKLFF. The CDR3 region has the DNA TGTGCCAGCATTGGGGGCGGAGGAAAACTGTTTTTT.

This clonotype has a count of ten or more. The chain recombines TRBV6-5 with TRBJ2-2; tentatively, D is TRBD2 (5 bases). This CDR3 has 17 residues. The germline gives CDR1 MNHEY, CDR2 SVGAGI. V gave up 5 bases and J gave up 3 bases, with 19 bases separating them. For the CDR3, the DNA is TGTGCCAGCAGTCCCCGGTTAAGAGGGAGTGACACCGGGGAGCTGTTTTTT. Translation gives CASSPRLRGSDTGELFF.

This clonotype was observed many times. The CDR3 reads CASNWGDTQYF. CDR3 DNA sequence: TGTGCCAGCAACTGGGGAGATACGCAGTATTTT. The rearrangement uses TRBV6-5 and TRBJ2-3; D is uncertain. The CDR3 totals 11 residues. Germline CDR1 MNHEY, CDR2 SVGAGI. V was cut by 7 bases and J by 5 bases, with 7 bases left in between.

This clonotype was seen at least ten times. The genes are TRBV10-3 and TRBJ2-3; 9 nucleotides line up with TRBD2. Looked up from germline, CDR1 is ENHRY and CDR2 is SYGVKD. CDR3 size: 17 residues. V shed 2 bases, J shed 1 base, and the junction held 7 bases outside the gene matches. The CDR3 is CAISEHASGDGTDTQYF. CDR3 nucleotide sequence: TGTGCCATCAGTGAGCACGCTAGCGGGGACGGCACAGATACGCAGTATTTT.